Following are 10 T cell receptor beta chains from one sample sequenced in a study. One entry per CDR3 protein, called by TCRdb with MiXCR from the 5' RACE reads. In the table there are 4,500 to 5,500 distinct CDR3 sequences, roughly a third of which are singletons. Sequenced input: memory CD4+ T cells sorted from blood. Subset: memory CD4+ T cells, CD4+CD45RO+CD25-. The receptor set was obtained from a female donor with breast cancer.

The chain recombines TRBV12-3 or TRBV12-4 with TRBJ1-5; maybe TRBD1 (6 bases). This CDR3 is 14 amino acids long. V gave up 5 bases and J gave up 5 bases, with 13 bases separating them. This CDR3 reads CASSDGTNYQPQHF. DNA for the CDR3: TGTGCCAGCAGTGACGGGACAAATTATCAGCCCCAGCATTTT.

J is TRBJ1-1 and V is TRBV10-2; 8 bases map to TRBD1. The CDR3 has 13 residues. The V segment lost 5 bases and the J segment 5 bases; nucleotides outside the gene matches: 4. CDR1 and CDR2 (germline): WSHSY, SAAADI. The CDR3 DNA reads TGCGCCAGCAGTTCTGGGGACAGGACTGAAGCTTTCTTT. Its protein is CASSSGDRTEAFF.

The count of this clonotype is one. The chain employs TRBV7-8 and TRBJ2-7; 8 positions match TRBD1. The V segment lost 7 bases and the J segment 2 bases; nucleotides outside the gene matches: 10. The CDR3 has 15 residues. CDR1 and CDR2 from the germline V gene are SGHVS and FQNEAQ. The CDR3, as DNA: TGTGCCAGCAACAGCGACAGGGGCGCACCCTACGAGCAGTACTTC. This codes for CASNSDRGAPYEQYF. The variable domain in full, with the rest retrieved from reference TRBV7-8 and TRBJ2-7, is GAGVSQSPRYKVAKRGQDVALRCDPISGHVSLFWYQQALGQGPEFLTYFQNEAQLDKSGLPSDRFFAERPEGSVSTLKIQRTQQEDSAVYLCASNSDRGAPYEQYFGPGTRLTVT.

This clonotype appeared a few times. One base away lies a much larger clone, so this may be a sequencing read error. The chain employs TRBV5-5 and TRBJ2-7; D is uncertain. This CDR3 has 15 residues. Germline CDR1 SGHKS, CDR2 YYEKEE (reference sequence). The CDR3 loop reads CASSLDGSRMNEQHF. Here the CDR3 DNA reads TGTGCCAGCAGCTTGGACGGATCCCGGATGAACGAGCAGCACTTC.

With regard to this clonotype: Germline and junction disagree at one end, which may indicate a read error. This CDR3 reads CASSLQSGTQGETEHF. As DNA, the CDR3 is TGTGCCAGCAGCTTACAATCGGGAACCCAAGGGGAGACCGAGCACTTC. V usage is TRBV11-2 and J usage is TRBJ2-5; D is perhaps TRBD1 or TRBD2 (5 bases each). The CDR3 has 16 amino acids. Per germline, CDR1 SGHAT and CDR2 FQNNGV.

This CDR3 is CSAKDGREVNEQFF. CDR3 in DNA: TGCAGTGCTAAAGATGGCCGAGAGGTCAATGAGCAGTTCTTC. This chain links TRBV20-1 with TRBJ2-1; D unresolved. V lost 4 bases to trimming and J lost 6 bases, with 16 bases between them. CDR1 DFQATT and CDR2 SNEGSKA come from the germline V gene (reference sequence). The CDR3 runs 14 residues.

This rearrangement joins TRBV18 to TRBJ2-3; D not certain. CDR3 length: 16 amino acids. The germline V gene has CDR1 KGHSH and CDR2 LQKENI. V dropped 3 bases and J dropped 0 bases, with 13 bases sitting between them. The chain's CDR3 is CASSPIATPSTDTQYF. CDR3 nucleotide sequence: TGTGCCAGCTCACCGATCGCAACCCCTAGCACAGATACGCAGTATTTT.

This clonotype ranks as medium-sized. This chain connects TRBV7-6 to TRBJ2-4; the match to TRBD1 covers 8 bases. The CDR3 extends over 14 amino acids. Per germline, CDR1 SGHVS and CDR2 FNYEAQ. V was pared by 5 bases and J by 8 bases, with 8 bases of the junction left unmatched. CDR3 coding DNA: TGTGCCAGCAGCCCTGGACAGGGTAAAGACATTCAGTACTTC. It codes for CASSPGQGKDIQYF.

This clonotype is labeled medium-sized. The chain couples TRBV7-9 to TRBJ1-1; maybe TRBD1 (5 bases). The CDR3 runs to 14 residues. The V gene lost 5 bases and the J gene lost 5 bases, with 15 bases spanning the gap. Germline V lookup: CDR1 SEHNR, CDR2 FQNEAQ (reference sequence). This CDR3 is CASSPRGGETEAFF. DNA of the CDR3: TGTGCCAGCAGCCCCCGCGGGGGTGAGACTGAAGCTTTCTTT.

This clonotype was detected once. The V call is TRBV2, the J call TRBJ2-1, with D possibly matching TRBD1 (6 bases). The CDR3 extends over 14 amino acids. Per the germline V gene, CDR1 is SNHLY and CDR2 is FYNNEI. With 11 bases removed from V and 4 bases from J, the gap between germline ends came to 18 bases. The CDR3 sequence: CACQRTAQYNEQFF. For the CDR3, the DNA is TGTGCCTGCCAGCGGACAGCTCAATACAATGAGCAGTTCTTC.